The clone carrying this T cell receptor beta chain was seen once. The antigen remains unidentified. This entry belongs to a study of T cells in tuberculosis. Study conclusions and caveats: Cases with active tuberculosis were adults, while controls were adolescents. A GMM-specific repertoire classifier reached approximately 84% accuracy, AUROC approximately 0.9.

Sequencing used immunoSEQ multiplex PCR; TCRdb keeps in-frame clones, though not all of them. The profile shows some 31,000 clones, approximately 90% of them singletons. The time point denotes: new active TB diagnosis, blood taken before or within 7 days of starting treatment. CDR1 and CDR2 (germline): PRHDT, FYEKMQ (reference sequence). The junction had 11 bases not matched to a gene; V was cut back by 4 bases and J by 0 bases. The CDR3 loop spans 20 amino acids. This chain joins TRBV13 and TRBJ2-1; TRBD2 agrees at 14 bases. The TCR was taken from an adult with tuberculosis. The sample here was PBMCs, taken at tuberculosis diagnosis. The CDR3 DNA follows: TGTGCCAGCAGCTCCCTCAGACTAGCGGGGGGGCCCCGCTCCTACAATGAGCAGTTCTTC. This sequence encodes CASSSLRLAGGPRSYNEQFF.